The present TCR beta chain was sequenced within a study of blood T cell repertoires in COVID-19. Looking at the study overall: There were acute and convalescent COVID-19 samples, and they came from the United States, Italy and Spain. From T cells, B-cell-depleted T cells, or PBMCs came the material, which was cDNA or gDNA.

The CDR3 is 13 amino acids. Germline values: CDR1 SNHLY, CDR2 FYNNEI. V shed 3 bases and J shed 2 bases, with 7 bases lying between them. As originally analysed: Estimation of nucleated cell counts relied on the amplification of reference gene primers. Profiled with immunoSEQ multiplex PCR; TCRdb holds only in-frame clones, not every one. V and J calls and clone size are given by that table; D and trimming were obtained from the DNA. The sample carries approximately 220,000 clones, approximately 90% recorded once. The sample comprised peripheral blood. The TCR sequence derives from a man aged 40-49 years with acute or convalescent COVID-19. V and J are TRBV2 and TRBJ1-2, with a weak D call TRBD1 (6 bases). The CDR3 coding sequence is TGTGCCAGCAGTGAGGGACACAACTATGGCTACACCTTC. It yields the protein CASSEGHNYGYTF.